One sample yielded the 13 T cell receptor beta chains listed below, sequenced in a study of PD-L1 blockade in urothelial cancer. Described time point: peripheral blood 6 weeks after treatment start. Sequencing used immunoSEQ multiplex PCR; TCRdb keeps in-frame clones, though not all of them. The sample contains roughly 51,000 clones, around 82% of which appear only once. The sequencing here drew on PBMCs, taken around atezolizumab (anti-PD-L1) treatment. The origin of the receptors is a man aged 50-60 years with urothelial cancer.

The chain employs TRBV6-1 and TRBJ2-1; 7 nucleotides line up with TRBD2. CDR3 size: 14 residues. Germline V gene lookup returns CDR1 MNHNS and CDR2 SASEGT. V was pared by 6 bases and J by 4 bases, with 6 bases of the junction left unmatched. The CDR3 DNA reads TGTGCCAGCAGACTACGGGGGGATTACAATGAGCAGTTCTTC. It specifies CASRLRGDYNEQFF.

This clone occurred a few times. J is TRBJ1-1 and V is TRBV19; D is unresolved. V lost 4 bases and J lost 1, with 10 bases in between. CDR3 length: 14 residues. Germline V gives CDR1 LNHDA, CDR2 SQIVND (reference sequence). The CDR3 is CASSSIYSNTEAFF. CDR3 sequence (DNA): TGTGCCAGTAGTAGTATTTATTCGAACACTGAAGCTTTCTTT.

The J gene is TRBJ2-5, the V gene TRBV1; TRBD2 is the table's D call and was not checked against the DNA. TRBV1 is a listed pseudogene. The CDR3 has 20 residues. The CDR3 sequence is CTSSQEAVTSGRQAGETQYF. CDR3 bases: TGCACCAGCAGCCAAGAGGCGGTCACTAGCGGGAGGCAGGCAGGAGAGACCCAGTACTTC.

V is TRBV25-1 and J is TRBJ2-2, with 7 bases identical to TRBD2. This CDR3 comprises 17 residues. After removal of 2 bases from V and 6 bases from J, the junction contained 12 bases not matched to a gene. CDR1 is MGHDK and CDR2 is SYGVNS in the germline V gene. The CDR3 coding sequence is TGTGCCAGCAGTGAAAAGGGTGGCGGGAGTTCCGCCGGGGAGCTGTTTTTT. It translates to CASSEKGGGSSAGELFF. Full variable domain (outside the CDR3, taken from reference TRBV25-1 and TRBJ2-2): EADIYQTPRYLVIGTGKKITLECSQTMGHDKMYWYQQDPGMELHLIHYSYGVNSTEKGDLSSESTVSRIRTEHFPLTLESARPSHTSQYLCASSEKGGGSSAGELFFGEGSRLTVL.

Of note for this clone: A junction end diverges from the germline sequence, so it may reflect a read error. The rearrangement uses TRBV6-5 and TRBJ1-1; maybe TRBD1 (6 bases). The length of the CDR3 is 14 residues. The germline gives CDR1 MNHEY, CDR2 SVGAGI. The CDR3 nucleotides read TGTGCCATCAGTGAGTCGGACAGGAACACTGAAGCTTTCTTT. Protein sequence: CAISESDRNTEAFF.

The chain recombines TRBV11-3 with TRBJ2-2; no definite D call. V was pared by 3 bases and J by 4 bases, with 6 bases between. CDR3 length equals 13 residues. Per the germline V gene, CDR1 is SGHNT and CDR2 is YENEEA. For the CDR3, the DNA is TGTGCCAGCAGCTTTTCCGGCACCGGGGAGCTGTTTTTT. Amino acids: CASSFSGTGELFF.

V and J are TRBV11-2 and TRBJ2-1; 8 bases match TRBD1. J lost 8 bases, V lost 4 bases, and 7 bases had no gene match. This CDR3 has 14 residues. CDR1 SGHAT and CDR2 FQNNGV come from the germline V gene. In nucleotides, the CDR3 is TGTGCCAGCAGCTCCCTGACAGGGGCTTATGAGCAGTTCTTC. It codes for CASSSLTGAYEQFF.

The V gene is TRBV7-2, the J gene TRBJ2-2; 7 nucleotides match TRBD1. The CDR3 runs 17 residues. V was pared by 1 base and J by 4 bases, with 9 bases of the junction left unmatched. Germline CDR1 SGHTA, CDR2 FQGNSA. CDR3 nucleotides: TGTGCCAGCAGCTTAGGCCCCGGGACAGTTTCCACCGGGGAGCTGTTTTTT. Amino acids: CASSLGPGTVSTGELFF.

The chain recombines TRBV5-1 with TRBJ2-1, with no clear D. This CDR3 spans 14 amino acids. CDR1 SGHRS and CDR2 YFSETQ come from the germline V gene. V was cut by 3 bases and J by 2 bases, with 9 bases left in between. The CDR3 region has the DNA TGCGCCAGCAGCTCGATGACTGCCTACAATGAGCAGTTCTTC. As protein: CASSSMTAYNEQFF.

This clone was observed a few times. Within the sample, other DNA sequences also encode this same CDR3. The CDR3, as DNA: TGTGCCAGCAGTTTAAAGGTGGCAGGGGCAAACACCGGGGAGCTGTTTTTT. The encoded protein is CASSLKVAGANTGELFF. This chain uses TRBV27 with TRBJ2-2; D perhaps matches TRBD1 (6 bases). V lost 2 bases, J lost 2 bases, and 15 bases lay in between. Germline lookup yields CDR1 MNHEY and CDR2 SMNVEV (reference sequence). The length of the CDR3 is 17 residues.

This chain connects TRBV5-4 to TRBJ1-1; perhaps TRBD1 as D (6 bases). Germline CDR1 reads SGHNT; CDR2 reads YYREEE (reference sequence). Trimming shortened V by 0 bases and J by 7 bases, and 10 bases separated the two germline ends. This CDR3 has 13 residues. The CDR3 sequence: CASSLVTGIEAFF. The CDR3, as DNA: TGTGCCAGCAGCTTGGTAACAGGGATTGAAGCTTTCTTT.

The CDR3 coding sequence is TGTGCCAGCAGCCTGACAGGGTCCCCAATGGATCCCCAGCATTTT. Residues: CASSLTGSPMDPQHF. The rearrangement links TRBV11-2 to TRBJ1-5, with 7 bases that match TRBD1. The CDR3 extends over 15 amino acids. Germline assignment: CDR1 SGHAT and CDR2 FQNNGV. With 5 bases clipped from V and 10 bases from J, the junction kept 14 bases outside the gene matches.

The chain uses TRBV7-9 and TRBJ2-1; 10 positions match TRBD2. The CDR3 is 15 residues long. The J segment lost 8 bases and the V segment lost 6 bases, leaving 10 bases of the junction unmatched. Germline CDR1 SEHNR, CDR2 FQNEAQ (reference sequence). DNA for the CDR3: TGTGCCAGCAGACCCCTTAGCGGGAGGAACGATGAGCAGTTCTTC. This codes for CASRPLSGRNDEQFF.